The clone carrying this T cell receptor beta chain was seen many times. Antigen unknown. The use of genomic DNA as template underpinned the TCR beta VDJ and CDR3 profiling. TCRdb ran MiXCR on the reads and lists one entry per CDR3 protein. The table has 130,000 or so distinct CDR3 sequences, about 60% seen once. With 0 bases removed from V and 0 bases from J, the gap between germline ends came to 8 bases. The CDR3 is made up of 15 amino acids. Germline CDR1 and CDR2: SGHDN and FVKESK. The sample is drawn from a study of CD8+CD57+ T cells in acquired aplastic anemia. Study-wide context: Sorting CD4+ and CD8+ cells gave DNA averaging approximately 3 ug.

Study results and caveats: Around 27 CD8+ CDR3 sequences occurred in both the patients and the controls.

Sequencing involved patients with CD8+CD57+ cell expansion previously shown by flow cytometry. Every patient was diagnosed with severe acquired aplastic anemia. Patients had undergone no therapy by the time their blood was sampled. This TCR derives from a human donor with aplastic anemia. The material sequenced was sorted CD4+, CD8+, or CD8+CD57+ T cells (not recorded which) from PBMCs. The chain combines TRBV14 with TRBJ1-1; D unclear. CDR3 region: CASSQDRTMNTEAFF. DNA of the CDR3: TGTGCCAGCAGCCAAGATAGGACCATGAACACTGAAGCTTTCTTT.